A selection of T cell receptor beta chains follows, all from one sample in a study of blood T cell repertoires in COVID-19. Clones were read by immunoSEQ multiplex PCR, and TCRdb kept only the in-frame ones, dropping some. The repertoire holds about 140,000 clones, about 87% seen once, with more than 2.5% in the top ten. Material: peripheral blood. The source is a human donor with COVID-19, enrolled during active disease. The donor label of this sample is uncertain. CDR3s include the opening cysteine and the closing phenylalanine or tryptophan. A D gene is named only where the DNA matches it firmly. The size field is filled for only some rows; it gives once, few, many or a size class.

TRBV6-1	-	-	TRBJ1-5	TGTGCCAGCAGTGAAAGATCCAGGGGGCCCCAGCATTTT	CASSERSRGPQHF
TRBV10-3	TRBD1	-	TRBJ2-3	TGTGCCATCAGAGACACGGGACAGGGGCGGGGAGATACGCAGTATTTT	CAIRDTGQGRGDTQYF
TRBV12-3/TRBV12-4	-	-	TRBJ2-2	TGTGCCAGCAGCCTGGGGGCGACCGGGGAGCTGTTTTTT	CASSLGATGELFF
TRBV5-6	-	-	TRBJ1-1	TGTGCCAGCAGCGCCCCGACAGTCATGAACACTGAAGCTTTCTTT	CASSAPTVMNTEAFF
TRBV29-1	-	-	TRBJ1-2	TGCAGCGTCGGACATTCCTATGGCTACACCTTC	CSVGHSYGYTF
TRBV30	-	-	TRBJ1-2	TGTGCCTGGAGTGTACAGGCAGTCGGTGGCTACACCTTC	CAWSVQAVGGYTF
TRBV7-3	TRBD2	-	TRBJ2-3	TGTGCCAGCAGCCCGTTCACGGGGGGAGCTCTGGATACGCAGTATTTT	CASSPFTGGALDTQYF
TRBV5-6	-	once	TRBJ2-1	TGTGCCAGCAGCGGCATCGGGGTCCTGTTCTTC	CASSGIGVLFF
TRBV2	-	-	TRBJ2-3	TGTGCCAGCCGCACCACGACAGCACTAAGCACAGATACGCAGTATTTT	CASRTTTALSTDTQYF
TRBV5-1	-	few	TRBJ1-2	TGCGCCAGCAGCTTGGGGGAGGAGGCCTATGGCTACACCTTC	CASSLGEEAYGYTF
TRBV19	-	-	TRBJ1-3	TGTGCCAGTAGTATAAAGGCAGGGAAGGCCGGAAACACCATATATTTT	CASSIKAGKAGNTIYF
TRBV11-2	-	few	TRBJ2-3	TGTGCCAGCAGCTCATATAGCGGCACAGATACGCAGTATTTT	CASSSYSGTDTQYF
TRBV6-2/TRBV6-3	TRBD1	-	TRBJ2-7	TGTGCCAGCAGTCGCGGACAGGGGGCCTACGAGCAGTACTTC	CASSRGQGAYEQYF
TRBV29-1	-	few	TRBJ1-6	TGCAGCGTCGCCCGGGAGCCTAATTCACCCCTCCACTTT	CSVAREPNSPLHF
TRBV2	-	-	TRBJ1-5	TGTGCCAGCAGTGACGATACAGGGTACAATCAGCCCCAGCATTTT	CASSDDTGYNQPQHF
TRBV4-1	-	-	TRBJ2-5	TGCGCCAGCAGCCAACGGCGCGGGGCCCAAGAGACCCAGTACTTC	CASSQRRGAQETQYF
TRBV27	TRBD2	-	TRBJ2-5	TGTGCCAGCAGTTTCGGGGGGCAAGAGACCCAGTACTTC	CASSFGGQETQYF
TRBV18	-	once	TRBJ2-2	TGCGCCAGCTCACCTCGGGACTTCACCGGGGAGCTGTTTTTT	CASSPRDFTGELFF
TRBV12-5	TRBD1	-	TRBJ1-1	TGTGCTAGTGGTGCGCCTCGGCCCTCCACAGGGGGCAAAAGGGGACGGTTAGCGAACACTGAAGCTTTCTTT	CASGAPRPSTGGKRGRLANTEAFF
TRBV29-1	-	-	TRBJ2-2	TGCAGCGTTTTAAGGACTCTCAACGGGGAGCTGTTTTTT	CSVLRTLNGELFF
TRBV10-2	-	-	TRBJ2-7	TGCGCCAGCAGTGATCAGGGGTTCTACGAGCAGTACTTC	CASSDQGFYEQYF
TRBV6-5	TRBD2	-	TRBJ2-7	TGTGCCAGCAGTTACTCTCCCCTAGCGGGGGGCCACGAGCAGTACTTC	CASSYSPLAGGHEQYF
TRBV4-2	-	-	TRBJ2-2	TGTGCCAGCAGCCAAGACCCCGCACTAGTCGACACCGGGGAGCTGTTTTTT	CASSQDPALVDTGELFF
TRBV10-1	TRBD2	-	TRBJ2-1	TGCGCCAGCAGTGAGAGACTAGCGGCCTCCTACAATGAGCAGTTCTTC	CASSERLAASYNEQFF
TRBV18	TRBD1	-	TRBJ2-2	TGTGCCAGCTCCTTCGGACAGGGACGGGAGCTGTTTTTT	CASSFGQGRELFF
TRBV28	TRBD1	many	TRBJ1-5	TGTGCCAGCAGTTGGGACAGGGAGACAGATCAGCCCCAGCATTTT	CASSWDRETDQPQHF
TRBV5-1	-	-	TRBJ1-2	TGCGCCAGCAGTAACCCGTCTACAGTCCTCTATGGCTACACCTTC	CASSNPSTVLYGYTF
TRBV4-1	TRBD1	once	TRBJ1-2	TGCGCCAGCAGCCGCCCGGGACAGTCACTAAACTATGGCTACACCTTC	CASSRPGQSLNYGYTF
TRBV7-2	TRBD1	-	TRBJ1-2	TGTGCCAGCAGCGTCGACAGGGGCTATGGCTACACCTTC	CASSVDRGYGYTF
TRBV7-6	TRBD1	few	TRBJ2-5	TGTGCCAGCAAACCTGCCGGGACAGGGGGGCAAGAGACCCAGTACTTC	CASKPAGTGGQETQYF
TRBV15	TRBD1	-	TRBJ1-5	TGTGCCACCAGCAGAGTACTGGGACAGGGGATTCAGCCCCAGCATTTT	CATSRVLGQGIQPQHF
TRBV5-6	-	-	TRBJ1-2	TGTGCCAGCAGCTTGGCCAACGCACTTGGCTACACCTTC	CASSLANALGYTF
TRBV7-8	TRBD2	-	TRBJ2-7	TGTGCCAGCAGCCTACGGACTAGCGGGAGTATGTACGAGCAGTACTTC	CASSLRTSGSMYEQYF
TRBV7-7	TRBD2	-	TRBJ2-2	TGTGCCAGCAGCTTAGAATGGGGGGGAACGGTGTTTTTT	CASSLEWGGTVFF
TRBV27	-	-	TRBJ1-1	TGTGCCAGCAGTCGTCACGTCGGAGGGGACACTGAAGCTTTCTTT	CASSRHVGGDTEAFF
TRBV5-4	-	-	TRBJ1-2	TGTGCCAGCAGCTTGGATATCGCGGGGAGGAACTATGGCTACACCTTC	CASSLDIAGRNYGYTF
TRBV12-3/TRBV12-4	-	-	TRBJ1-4	TGTGCCAGCAGTCTTGCAACTAATGAAAAACTGTTTTTT	CASSLATNEKLFF
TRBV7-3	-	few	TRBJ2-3	TGTGCCAGCAGCCCTTTCGGGGGCACAGATACGCAGTATTTT	CASSPFGGTDTQYF
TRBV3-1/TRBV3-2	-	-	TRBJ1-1	TGTGCCAGCAGCCAAGCCCCTCGCAGGATGAACACTGAAGCTTTCTTT	CASSQAPRRMNTEAFF
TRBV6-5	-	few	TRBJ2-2	TGTGCCAGCAGCCCAGGGAAAGCACACGCCGGGGAGCTGTTTTTT	CASSPGKAHAGELFF
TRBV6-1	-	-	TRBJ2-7	TGTGCCAGCAGTGAACCAAGCGGGTCCTCCTACGAGCAGTACTTC	CASSEPSGSSYEQYF
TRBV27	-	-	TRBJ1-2	TGTGCCAGCAGTTTAAGAGGTCTTGGAGGCTACACCTTC	CASSLRGLGGYTF
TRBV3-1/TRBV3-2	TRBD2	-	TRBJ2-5	TGTGCCAGCAGTCTGACTAGCCCTCAAGAGACCCAGTACTTC	CASSLTSPQETQYF
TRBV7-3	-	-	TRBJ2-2	TGTGCCAGCAGCGTATCCGACAGGCCGAACACCGGGGAGCTGTTTTTT	CASSVSDRPNTGELFF
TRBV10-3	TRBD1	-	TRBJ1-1	TGTGCCATCGTCGGACAGGGTTACACTGAAGCTTTCTTT	CAIVGQGYTEAFF
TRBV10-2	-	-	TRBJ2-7	TGCGCCAGCAGTGGTTCGGGACTTTTTCTTCGGGAGCAGTACTTC	CASSGSGLFLREQYF
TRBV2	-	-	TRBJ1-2	TGTGCCAGCAGTGAAGCGCTGAGGGAAAGCTATGGCTACACCTTC	CASSEALRESYGYTF
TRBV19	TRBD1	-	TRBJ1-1	TGTGCCAGTACCATAGGACAGGGGAACACTGAAGCTTTCTTT	CASTIGQGNTEAFF
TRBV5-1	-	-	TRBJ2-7	TGCGCCAGCAGCTTGGGGCCCACGGTAGCCGACTACGAGCAGTACTTC	CASSLGPTVADYEQYF
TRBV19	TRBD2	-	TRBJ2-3	TGTGCCAGTAGTATGAGCGGGACCCGGGTTCATACGCAGTATTTT	CASSMSGTRVHTQYF
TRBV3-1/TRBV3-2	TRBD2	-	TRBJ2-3	TGTGCCAGCAGCCCACGGGGGGCAGATACGCAGTATTTT	CASSPRGADTQYF